This T cell receptor (beta chain) stems from a study of CD8 T cells in ankylosing spondylitis. This CDR3 is 11 amino acids long. Trimming took 6 bases from V and 5 from J, leaving 6 bases between them. The study's findings and limits: Both synovial fluid and blood in reactive arthritis had previously been reported to carry some motif variants. The study looked at matched synovial fluid samples from ankylosing spondylitis patients. Disease-linked clones were reported to be significantly enriched there. A motif of fewer than ten highly homologous TCR beta variants was seen as apparently characteristic of ankylosing spondylitis blood.

This clonotype was seen a few times. Its specificity is unknown. One entry per CDR3 protein, called by TCRdb with MiXCR from the 5' RACE reads. The sample contains about 300,000 distinct CDR3 sequences, around 10% of which appear only once. Material for sequencing was blood, either unsorted or a sorted T cell fraction (not recorded which). The source is a female donor with ankylosing spondylitis or in good health (not recorded which). The chain recombines TRBV12-3 or TRBV12-4 with TRBJ2-3; D gene ambiguous. CDR3 in amino acids: CASSHIDTQYF. The CDR3 DNA is TGTGCCAGCAGCCATATAGATACGCAGTATTTT.